Reported below is one T cell receptor beta chain. In the original processing: The authors estimated nucleated cell counts from reference gene primer amplification. Only in-frame clones appear in the TCRdb table, and some are missing; sequencing was by immunoSEQ multiplex PCR. The V and J calls and clone size were taken over from that table, and D and trimming were inferred from the DNA. In the table there are some 240,000 clones, roughly 80% of which are singletons. This record belongs to a study of blood T cell repertoires in COVID-19. Looking at the study overall: The United States, Italy and Spain were the sources of the acute and convalescent COVID-19 samples. From T cells, B-cell-depleted T cells, or PBMCs came the material, which was cDNA or gDNA.

Enrolled through a virtual design, the participants were between roughly 18 and 100 years of age and came from under 25 US areas. CDR1 and CDR2 from the germline V gene are SGHNT and YYREEE (reference sequence). This CDR3 has 14 amino acids. V lost 4 bases and J lost 8, with 18 bases in between. Input material: PBMCs or T cells enriched from blood (not recorded which). This chain uses TRBV5-4 with TRBJ1-2, with D uncertain. The clonotype was recovered from a young man with acute COVID-19. CDR3 protein: CASSPRGADRGYTF. CDR3 DNA sequence: TGTGCCAGCAGCCCCCGAGGCGCAGATCGGGGCTACACCTTC.